The 7 T cell receptor beta chains reported below all come from one sample, sequenced in a study of blood T cell repertoires in COVID-19. TCRdb's copy holds only in-frame clones and misses some; the assay was immunoSEQ multiplex PCR. Here the sample spans about 70,000 clones, approximately 83% being singletons. The sequencing sample was made of peripheral blood. These receptors all stem from a man older than 75 with acute or convalescent COVID-19.

The rearrangement uses TRBV18 and TRBJ2-5, with 8 bases fitting TRBD1. This CDR3 comprises 14 residues. Germline assignment: CDR1 KGHSH and CDR2 LQKENI. With V trimmed by 6 bases and J by 2 bases, 5 bases remained unmatched. The CDR3 DNA follows: TGTGCCAGCTCTCGTGGGACAGGACAAGAGACCCAGTACTTC. Protein: CASSRGTGQETQYF.

The rearrangement uses TRBV5-4 and TRBJ2-2; TRBD1 aligns across 9 bases. After removal of 0 bases from V and 5 bases from J, the junction contained 2 bases not matched to a gene. CDR1 and CDR2 from the germline V gene are SGHNT and YYREEE (reference sequence). The CDR3 contains 15 residues. The DNA of the CDR3 is TGTGCCAGCAGCTTGGACAGGGGGCATACCGGGGAGCTGTTTTTT. It yields the protein CASSLDRGHTGELFF. Variable domain in full (rest from reference TRBV5-4 and TRBJ2-2): ETGVTQSPTHLIKTRGQQVTLRCSSQSGHNTVSWYQQALGQGPQFIFQYYREEENGRGNFPPRFSGLQFPNYSSELNVNALELDDSALYLCASSLDRGHTGELFFGEGSRLTVL.

The chain carries TRBV10-3 and TRBJ2-1; 7 bases agree with TRBD2. V trimming: 4 bases; J trimming: 6 bases; junction bases outside the gene matches: 12. CDR3 length: 16 amino acids. The V gene's germline CDR1 is ENHRY and CDR2 SYGVKD. For the CDR3, the DNA is TGTGCCATCAGTGGATCCGAGGGAGGGCCATTCAATGAGCAGTTCTTC. It encodes CAISGSEGGPFNEQFF.

V gene TRBV4-1 combines with J gene TRBJ2-3, with 9 positions matching TRBD2. From germline, CDR1 is MGHRA and CDR2 YSYEKL. V was pared by 2 bases and J by 5 bases, with 5 bases of the junction left unmatched. The CDR3 covers 15 residues. The DNA for the CDR3 is TGCGCCAGCAGCCAACAGGGACTAGCAGGAGATACGCAGTATTTT. Translated: CASSQQGLAGDTQYF.

This clone was seen a handful of times. This chain uses TRBV7-2 with TRBJ1-1; 10 bases are shared with TRBD1. CDR1 and CDR2 (germline): SGHTA, FQGNSA. The ends lost 3 bases at V and 5 bases at J; junction bases unmatched: 6. The CDR3 loop spans 15 amino acids. In nucleotides, the CDR3 is TGTGCCAGCAGCTTGACAGGGGGCTTTTGGACTGAAGCTTTCTTT. It codes for CASSLTGGFWTEAFF.

This chain joins TRBV11-2 and TRBJ1-3, with TRBD1 identical over 7 bases. V lost 5 bases, J lost 2 bases, and 9 bases stayed unmatched. This CDR3 comprises 16 residues. CDR1 is SGHAT, CDR2 FQNNGV, per germline. DNA for the CDR3: TGTGCCAGCAGCGTATGGATGACAGGGACTGGAAACACCATATATTTT. It specifies CASSVWMTGTGNTIYF.

This clone occurred once. The CDR3 DNA sequence: TGTGCCTGGGGGAGGGATACGCAGTATTTT. Translation gives CAWGRDTQYF. This rearrangement joins TRBV30 to TRBJ2-3; possibly TRBD2 for D (6 bases). The germline gives CDR1 GTSNPN, CDR2 SVGIG (reference sequence). V lost 5 bases and J lost 6, with 6 bases in between. The CDR3 extends over 10 amino acids. Using reference TRBV30 and TRBJ2-3 for the parts outside the CDR3, the full variable domain is SQTIHQWPATLVQPVGSPLSLECTVEGTSNPNLYWYRQAAGRGLQLLFYSVGIGQISSEVPQNLSASRPQDRQFILSSKKLLLSDSGFYLCAWGRDTQYFGPGTRLTVL.